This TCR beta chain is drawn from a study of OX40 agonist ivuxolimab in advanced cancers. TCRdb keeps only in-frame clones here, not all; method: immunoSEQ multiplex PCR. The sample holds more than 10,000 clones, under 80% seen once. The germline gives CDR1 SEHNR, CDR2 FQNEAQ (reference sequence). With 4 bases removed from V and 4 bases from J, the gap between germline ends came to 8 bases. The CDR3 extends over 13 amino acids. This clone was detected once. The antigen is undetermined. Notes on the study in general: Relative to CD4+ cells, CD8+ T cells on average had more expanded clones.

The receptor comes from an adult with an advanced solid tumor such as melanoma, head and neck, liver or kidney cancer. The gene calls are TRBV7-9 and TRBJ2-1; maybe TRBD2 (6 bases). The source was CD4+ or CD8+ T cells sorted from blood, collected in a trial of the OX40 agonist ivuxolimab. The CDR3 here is CASSSSGYNEQFF. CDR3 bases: TGTGCCAGCAGCTCAAGCGGGTACAATGAGCAGTTCTTC.